This is a list of T cell receptor beta chains from one sample in a study of human T cells and chemical hapten exposure. TCRdb re-derived calls from the RACE reads in MiXCR, one entry per CDR3 protein. The data hold some 180,000 distinct CDR3 sequences, with about 22% observed a single time. Here the sequenced sample was whole blood, taken in connection with sensitization to the hapten diphenylcyclopropenone (DPC). The receptors were sampled from a woman between 50 and 59 years old with alopecia areata. Some clones in this sample may be carry-over from other donors' samples. The CDR3 runs from the conserved cysteine through the conserved F or W. Each record gives: V gene, clone size, J gene, D gene, CDR3 DNA, CDR3 protein. A D gene is named only where the DNA matches it firmly. Size is stated for part of the rows, as once, few or many counts, or as a class when the clone is expanded.

TRBV29-1	few	TRBJ2-7	-	TGCAGCGTTGAGGGCCTTTCCTACGAGCAGTACTTC	CSVEGLSYEQYF
TRBV6-1	-	TRBJ1-1	-	TGTGCCAGCAGCCAGCTCCGGGACACTGAAGCTTTCTTT	CASSQLRDTEAFF
TRBV7-9	-	TRBJ1-6	-	TGTGCCAGCAGCTGGGGTGAACTTGCTGGGTCACCCCTCCACTTT	CASSWGELAGSPLHF
TRBV10-3	-	TRBJ2-1	TRBD2	TGTGCCATCAGTGAGTCCCAGGGACTAGCGGGAGGGAGCTCCTACAATGAGCAGTTCTTC	CAISESQGLAGGSSYNEQFF
TRBV3-1	-	TRBJ1-1	-	TGTGCCAGCAGCCAAGATGGTGGAACAGGGCGCATGAACACTGAAGCTTTCTTT	CASSQDGGTGRMNTEAFF
TRBV3-1	-	TRBJ2-1	-	TGTGCCAGCAGCCTAGATAGCGGACCTTACAATGAGCAGTTCTTC	CASSLDSGPYNEQFF
TRBV7-3	-	TRBJ1-1	-	TGTGCCAGCAGCTTAGCCCCCGAGAGTGAAGCTTTCTTT	CASSLAPESEAFF
TRBV5-1	few	TRBJ1-2	TRBD1	TGCGCCAGCAGCCCGATCGGACAGGGAGGGGGCTACACCTTC	CASSPIGQGGGYTF
TRBV5-1	-	TRBJ1-1	-	TGCGCCAGCAGCCCCCTCGGAGGGAGGGGTACTGAAGCTTTCTTT	CASSPLGGRGTEAFF
TRBV18	few	TRBJ1-4	-	TGTGCCAGCTCACAGGGGCTGCTTGAAAAACTGTTTTTT	CASSQGLLEKLFF
TRBV29-1	-	TRBJ1-2	TRBD1	TGCAGCGTTACGGGACAGGGTCCTTCGGGGGACTATGGCTACACCTTC	CSVTGQGPSGDYGYTF
TRBV11-2	-	TRBJ2-3	-	TGTGCCAGCAGCCCCTGGGCGAGAACAGATACGCAGTATTTT	CASSPWARTDTQYF
TRBV19	-	TRBJ2-5	TRBD2	TGTGCCAGTAACTGGGGACTAGGGGAAGAGACCCAGTACTTC	CASNWGLGEETQYF
TRBV2	few	TRBJ1-6	-	TGTGCCAGCAGCTACCGAGGGGCCCCTGGGCAGCGGTCCTATAATTCACCCCTCCACTTT	CASSYRGAPGQRSYNSPLHF
TRBV12-3/TRBV12-4	-	TRBJ2-7	-	TGTGCCAGCAGTTTAACCAGGATCTCCTACGAGCAGTACTTC	CASSLTRISYEQYF
TRBV7-6	once	TRBJ2-7	-	TGTGCCAGCAGTCGAAGCGGGTTCTCCTACGAGCAGTACTTC	CASSRSGFSYEQYF
TRBV6-5	-	TRBJ1-1	-	TGTGCCAGCAGTTCTAACATTGAAGCTTTCTTT	CASSSNIEAFF
TRBV3-1	few	TRBJ1-1	-	TGTGCCAGCACCACGACAGCGAACACTGAAGCTTTCTTT	CASTTTANTEAFF
TRBV9	-	TRBJ2-1	TRBD2	TGTGCCAGCAGCGTAGTTAGCGGGAGAAGCGACAATGAGCAGTTCTTC	CASSVVSGRSDNEQFF
TRBV11-1	few	TRBJ2-5	-	TGTGCCAGCAGCTCACCGGGACGAGAGACCCAGTACTTC	CASSSPGRETQYF
TRBV6-5	-	TRBJ2-1	-	TGTGCCAGCAGTCCCACTAGACCTGGGGGTGTGAATGAGCAGTTCTTC	CASSPTRPGGVNEQFF
TRBV20-1	-	TRBJ2-5	-	TGCAGTGCCCGACTGGGGGACTTGTTGTACTTC	CSARLGDLLYF
TRBV6-6	few	TRBJ1-1	-	TGTGCCAGCAGGCCCTCCAGGGAAGACACTGAAGCTTTCTTT	CASRPSREDTEAFF
TRBV29-1	-	TRBJ2-2	-	TGCAGCGTTGCTCAACTAGCGAACACCGGGGAGCTGTTTTTT	CSVAQLANTGELFF